This record concerns one T cell receptor beta chain sequence. Its antigen remains unidentified. No much larger clone is present one base from it, and per-base qualities are unavailable. From a lookup of the germline V gene, CDR1 and CDR2 are MDHEN and SYDVKM. Counted from cysteine to phenylalanine, this CDR3 has 19 amino acids. CDR3 DNA only is kept here, 57 bases in frame from base 1. V gives up 4 bases and J gives up 6 bases, and the segment between their germline ends measures 27 bases. This sample is part of a study of T cell changes during pregnancy in multiple sclerosis (dated by TCRdb to about 2019). About the study as a whole: The study looked at changes in the T cell repertoire across pregnancy in women with multiple sclerosis.

Library method: the immunoSEQ multiplex PCR assay. Drawn from immuneACCESS, this table holds only the in-frame rearrangements with V and J called that TCRdb kept. Clones are partly lost; checked studies trace under half to an unresolved V gene and leave the rest unexplained. The sample has 30,000 to 35,000 clones on record, 90% of them singletons. Approximately 12% of the sample is taken by the ten largest. The rearranged chain carries TRBV28 and TRBJ2-2; the D gene is perhaps TRBD2, on 6 matching bases. The source material was CD8+ T cells from peripheral blood mononuclear cells, sampled in the first trimester of pregnancy. The clonotype originates from a female donor with multiple sclerosis, enrolled in a pregnancy study. CDR3 reads: CASSSHRASTSKEAGELFF. The DNA reads as follows: TGTGCCAGCAGTTCCCATCGGGCCTCTACTAGCAAGGAGGCCGGGGAGCTGTTTTTT.